The T cell receptor (beta chain) under discussion was sequenced for a study of cytomegalovirus exposure and HLA in healthy donors. Primers for the PCR totalled 60 Vbeta and 13 Jbeta. The method was immunoSEQ multiplex PCR; TCRdb's version includes in-frame clones alone and lacks a portion of them. The table has 150,000 to 170,000 clones, 74% seen once. Germline V gene sequence: CDR1 LGHNA, CDR2 YNFKEQ. The J segment lost 1 base and the V segment lost 0 bases, leaving 5 bases of the junction unmatched. The CDR3 is 17 amino acids. Whole-study findings and limits: Association of some 18,000 TCR beta sequences with HLA alleles was found at 0.05 false discovery rate in a later analysis.

Notes on this clone: Its target is unknown.

The TCR originated in a man aged 25-45 years in good health and CMV-seronegative. This chain links TRBV4-2 with TRBJ2-3; 9 bases agree with TRBD2. Sequencing was carried out using PBMCs. CDR3 residues: CASSQDGASGGTDTQYF. In DNA, the CDR3 is TGTGCCAGCAGCCAAGACGGGGCTAGCGGGGGCACAGATACGCAGTATTTT.